The T cell receptor (beta chain) under discussion was sequenced for a study of shared clonotypes between healthy human individuals. Germline-derived CDR1 and CDR2 are MNHNS and SASEGT. The CDR3 covers 13 residues. Trimming stripped 2 bases from V and 8 bases from J, with 9 bases between. TCRdb's table, derived via immunoSEQ multiplex PCR, lists solely in-frame clones and lacks some. The data contain fewer than 500,000 clones, about 79% of them seen just once; the ten biggest clones take up approximately 13%. Caucasian adults living in Nashville, Tennessee, provided all samples. The chain couples TRBV6-1 to TRBJ1-4, with D perhaps TRBD1 (6 bases). The clonotype was recovered from a woman in her 40s in good health. Some clones in this sample may be carry-over from other donors' samples. Sequencing input: PBMCs. DNA for the CDR3: TGTGCCAGCAGTGAATCCCAGGGGGAAAAACTGTTTTTT. Amino acids: CASSESQGEKLFF.